This T cell receptor (beta chain) was recorded in a study of blood T cell repertoires in COVID-19. Individuals aged 18 to 89 years were recruited from 24 US areas. Symptom resolution, clearance, or two negative PCRs marked donors in Cohort 3 as recovered. This CDR3 spans 15 amino acids. With 1 base clipped from V and 7 bases from J, the junction kept 6 bases outside the gene matches. Per the germline V gene, CDR1 is SGHTS and CDR2 is YDEGEE. Methods used by the authors: Nucleated cell number was recorded as an estimate derived from reference gene primer amplification. Sequenced by immunoSEQ multiplex PCR; TCRdb stores in-frame clones only, minus some. V and J calls and clone size are given by that table; D and trimming were obtained from the DNA. The sample holds roughly 200,000 clones, about 90% seen once.

This TCR derives from a man younger than 40 who had recovered from COVID-19. The sample was PBMCs or T cells enriched from blood (not recorded which). The chain carries TRBV5-8 and TRBJ1-2; TRBD1 matches 11 bases. The CDR3 nucleotides are TGTGCCAGCAGCTTGCTAGGACAGGGGGCAGTTGGCTACACCTTC. This codes for CASSLLGQGAVGYTF.